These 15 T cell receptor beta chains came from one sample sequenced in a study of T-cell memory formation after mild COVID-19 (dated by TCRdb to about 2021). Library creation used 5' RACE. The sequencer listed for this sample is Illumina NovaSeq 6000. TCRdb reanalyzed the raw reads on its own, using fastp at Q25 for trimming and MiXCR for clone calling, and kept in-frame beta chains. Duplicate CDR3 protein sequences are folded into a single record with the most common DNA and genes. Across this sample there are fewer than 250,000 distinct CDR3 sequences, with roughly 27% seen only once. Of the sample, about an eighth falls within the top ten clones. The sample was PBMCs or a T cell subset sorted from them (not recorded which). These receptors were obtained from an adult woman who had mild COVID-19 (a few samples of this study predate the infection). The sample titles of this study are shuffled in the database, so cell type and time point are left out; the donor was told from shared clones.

For the CDR3, the DNA is TGTGCCAGCAGCTTGCGGGCAGCCCAAGAGACCCAGTACTTC. Translating it yields CASSLRAAQETQYF. This chain connects TRBV5-6 to TRBJ2-5; D is uncertain. The germline V gene encodes CDR1 SGHDT and CDR2 YYEEEE. Trimming removed 1 base at V and 1 base at J, with 8 bases between. This CDR3 is built from 14 residues.

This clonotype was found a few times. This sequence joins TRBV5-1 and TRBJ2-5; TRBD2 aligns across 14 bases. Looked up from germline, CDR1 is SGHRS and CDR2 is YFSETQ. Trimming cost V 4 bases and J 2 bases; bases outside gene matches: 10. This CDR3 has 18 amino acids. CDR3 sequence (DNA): TGCGCCAGCAGCCCCATGACTAGCGGGGGGGCCCCACAAGAGACCCAGTACTTC. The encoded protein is CASSPMTSGGAPQETQYF.

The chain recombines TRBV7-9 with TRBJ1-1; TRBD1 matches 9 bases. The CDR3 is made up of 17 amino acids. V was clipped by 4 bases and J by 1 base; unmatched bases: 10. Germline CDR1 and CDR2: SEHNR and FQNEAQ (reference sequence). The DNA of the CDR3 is TGTGCCAGCAGCTCAACCGGGACAGGGATGGGGAACACTGAAGCTTTCTTT. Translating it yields CASSSTGTGMGNTEAFF.

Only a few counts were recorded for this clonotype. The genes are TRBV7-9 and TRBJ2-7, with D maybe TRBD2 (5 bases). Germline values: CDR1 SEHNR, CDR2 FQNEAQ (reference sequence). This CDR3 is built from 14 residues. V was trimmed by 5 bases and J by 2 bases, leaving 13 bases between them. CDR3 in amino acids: CASSGFLATYEQYF. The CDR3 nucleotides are TGTGCCAGCAGCGGTTTCCTAGCCACCTACGAGCAGTACTTC.

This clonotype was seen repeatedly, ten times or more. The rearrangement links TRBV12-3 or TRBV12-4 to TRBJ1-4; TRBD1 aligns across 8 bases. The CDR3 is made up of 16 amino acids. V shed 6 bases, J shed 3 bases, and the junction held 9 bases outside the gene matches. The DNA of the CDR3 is TGTGCCAGCAGCCAGCTGACAGGGGCAGCTAATGAAAAACTGTTTTTT. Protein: CASSQLTGAANEKLFF.

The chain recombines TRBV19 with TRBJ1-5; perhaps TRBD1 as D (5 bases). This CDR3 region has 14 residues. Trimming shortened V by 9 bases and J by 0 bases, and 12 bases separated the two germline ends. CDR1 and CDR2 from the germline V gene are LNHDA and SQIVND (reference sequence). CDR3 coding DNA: TGTGCCAGCCGGGCAGGGCATAGCAATCAGCCCCAGCATTTT. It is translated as CASRAGHSNQPQHF.

Here the CDR3 DNA reads TGCAGTGCCGGTGACAGGGGGCTTATCGAGACCCAGTACTTC. Translation gives CSAGDRGLIETQYF. The V and J genes are TRBV20-1 and TRBJ2-5; 10 bases map to TRBD1. CDR3 length equals 14 residues. V shed 6 bases and J 5 bases; nucleotides not matched to a gene: 9. The germline gives CDR1 DFQATT, CDR2 SNEGSKA (reference sequence).

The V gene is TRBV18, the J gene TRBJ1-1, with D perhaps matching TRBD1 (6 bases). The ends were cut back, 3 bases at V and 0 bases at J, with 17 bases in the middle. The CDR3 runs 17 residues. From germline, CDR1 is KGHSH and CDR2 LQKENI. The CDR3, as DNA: TGTGCCAGCTCACCGGGGACACCTGATATCTTGAACACTGAAGCTTTCTTT. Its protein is CASSPGTPDILNTEAFF.

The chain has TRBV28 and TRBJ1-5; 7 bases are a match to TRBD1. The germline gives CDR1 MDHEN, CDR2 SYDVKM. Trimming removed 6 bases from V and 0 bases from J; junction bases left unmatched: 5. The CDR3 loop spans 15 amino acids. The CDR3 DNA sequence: TGTGCCAGCAGCCCAGGGGGTAGTAGCAATCAGCCCCAGCATTTT. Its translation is CASSPGGSSNQPQHF.

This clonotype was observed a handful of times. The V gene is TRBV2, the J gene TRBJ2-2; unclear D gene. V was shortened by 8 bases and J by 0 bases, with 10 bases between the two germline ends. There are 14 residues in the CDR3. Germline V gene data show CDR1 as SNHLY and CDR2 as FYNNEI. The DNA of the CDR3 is TGTGCCAGCCGGCTCACTCCGAACACCGGGGAGCTGTTTTTT. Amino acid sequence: CASRLTPNTGELFF.

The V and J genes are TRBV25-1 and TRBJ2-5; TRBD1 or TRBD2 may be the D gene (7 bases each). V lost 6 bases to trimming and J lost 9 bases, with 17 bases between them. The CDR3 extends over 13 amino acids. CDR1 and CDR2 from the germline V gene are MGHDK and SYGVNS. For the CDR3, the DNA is TGTGCCAGCAGAGGACAGGTGGGAGGGTCCCAGTACTTC. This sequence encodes CASRGQVGGSQYF.

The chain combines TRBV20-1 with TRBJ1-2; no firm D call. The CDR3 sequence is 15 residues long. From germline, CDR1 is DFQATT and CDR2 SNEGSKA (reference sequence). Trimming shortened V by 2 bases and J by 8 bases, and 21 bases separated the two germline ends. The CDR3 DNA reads TGCAGTGCTAGATTAAGGGTGGGAGGCTTGCTCGGCTACACCTTC. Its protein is CSARLRVGGLLGYTF.

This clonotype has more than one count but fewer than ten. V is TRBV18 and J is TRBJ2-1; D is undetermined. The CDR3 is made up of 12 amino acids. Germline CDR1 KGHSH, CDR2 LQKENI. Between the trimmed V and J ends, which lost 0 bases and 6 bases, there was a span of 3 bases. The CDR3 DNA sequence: TGTGCCAGCTCACCACCAAGCAATGAGCAGTTCTTC. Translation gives CASSPPSNEQFF.

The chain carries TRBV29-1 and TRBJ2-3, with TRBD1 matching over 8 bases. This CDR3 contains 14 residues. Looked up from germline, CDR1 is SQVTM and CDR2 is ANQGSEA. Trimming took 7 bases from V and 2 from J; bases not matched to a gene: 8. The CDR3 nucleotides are TGCAGCGGCGGACAGGGCTCTTACACAGATACGCAGTATTTT. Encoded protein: CSGGQGSYTDTQYF.

This CDR3 is CASRLRARRGYTF. CDR3 coding DNA: TGTGCCAGCAGACTACGGGCCCGGAGGGGCTACACCTTC. The V call is TRBV12-3 or TRBV12-4, the J call TRBJ1-2, with D unresolved. This CDR3 spans 13 amino acids. V gave up 6 bases and J gave up 8 bases, with 16 bases separating them.